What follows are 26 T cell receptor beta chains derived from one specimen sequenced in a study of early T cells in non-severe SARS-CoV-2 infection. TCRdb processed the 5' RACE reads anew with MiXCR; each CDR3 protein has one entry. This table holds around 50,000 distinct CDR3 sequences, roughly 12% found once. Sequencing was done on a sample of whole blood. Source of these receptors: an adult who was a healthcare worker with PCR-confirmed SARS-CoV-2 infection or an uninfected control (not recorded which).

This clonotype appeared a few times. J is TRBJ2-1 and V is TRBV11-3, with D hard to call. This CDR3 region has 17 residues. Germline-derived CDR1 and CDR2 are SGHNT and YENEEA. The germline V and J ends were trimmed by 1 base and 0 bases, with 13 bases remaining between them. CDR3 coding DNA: TGTGCCAGCAGCTTAGGTTTAACTAACCGCTCCTACAATGAGCAGTTCTTC. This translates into CASSLGLTNRSYNEQFF.

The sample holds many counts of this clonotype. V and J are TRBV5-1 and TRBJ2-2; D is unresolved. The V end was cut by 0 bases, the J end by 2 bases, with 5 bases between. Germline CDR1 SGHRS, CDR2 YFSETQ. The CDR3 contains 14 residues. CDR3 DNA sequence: TGCGCCAGCAGCTTGGTTCAAAACACCGGGGAGCTGTTTTTT. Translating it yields CASSLVQNTGELFF.

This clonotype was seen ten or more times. The CDR3 DNA reads TGCAGCGTTACTAGTCCCCCGTCAATTCAGTACTTC. This encodes CSVTSPPSIQYF. The J gene is TRBJ2-4, the V gene TRBV29-1, with D possibly being TRBD2 (5 bases). CDR3 length equals 12 residues. The V gene's germline CDR1 is SQVTM and CDR2 ANQGSEA. V lost 5 bases to trimming and J lost 10 bases, with 15 bases between them.

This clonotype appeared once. The CDR3 reads CASSADRIYEQYF. The CDR3 bases are TGCGCCAGCAGCGCGGACAGAATTTACGAGCAGTACTTC. The chain uses TRBV4-1 and TRBJ2-7, with D perhaps TRBD1 (6 bases). The germline V gene encodes CDR1 MGHRA and CDR2 YSYEKL. This CDR3 is 13 amino acids long. V was clipped by 5 bases and J by 4 bases, with 12 bases between them.

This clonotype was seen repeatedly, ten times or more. The CDR3 sequence: CASSPPSGQRTGELFF. CDR3 DNA: TGTGCCAGCTCACCACCGTCGGGGCAGCGAACCGGGGAGCTGTTTTTT. This chain connects TRBV18 to TRBJ2-2; the D call may be TRBD1 or TRBD2 (5 bases each). Germline V gene data show CDR1 as KGHSH and CDR2 as LQKENI. The length of the CDR3 is 16 residues. The V end was cut by 0 bases, the J end by 5 bases, with 13 bases between.

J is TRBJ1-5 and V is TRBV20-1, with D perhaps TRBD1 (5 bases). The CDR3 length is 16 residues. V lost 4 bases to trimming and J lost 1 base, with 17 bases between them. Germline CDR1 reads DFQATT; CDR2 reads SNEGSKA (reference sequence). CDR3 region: CSATTPDGDSNQPQHF. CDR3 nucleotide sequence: TGCAGTGCTACCACCCCCGATGGGGACAGCAATCAGCCCCAGCATTTT.

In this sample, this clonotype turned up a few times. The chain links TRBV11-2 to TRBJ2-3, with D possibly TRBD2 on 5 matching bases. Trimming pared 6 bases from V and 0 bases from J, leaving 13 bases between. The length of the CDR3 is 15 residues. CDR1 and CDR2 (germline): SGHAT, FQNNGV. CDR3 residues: CASRRSGASTDTQYF. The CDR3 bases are TGTGCCAGCAGGAGGAGCGGAGCTAGCACAGATACGCAGTATTTT.

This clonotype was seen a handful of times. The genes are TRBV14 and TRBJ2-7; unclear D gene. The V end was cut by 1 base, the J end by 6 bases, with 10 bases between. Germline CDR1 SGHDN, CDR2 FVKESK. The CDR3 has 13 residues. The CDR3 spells CASSQVPGGEQYF. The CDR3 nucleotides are TGTGCCAGCAGCCAAGTACCTGGCGGCGAGCAGTACTTC.

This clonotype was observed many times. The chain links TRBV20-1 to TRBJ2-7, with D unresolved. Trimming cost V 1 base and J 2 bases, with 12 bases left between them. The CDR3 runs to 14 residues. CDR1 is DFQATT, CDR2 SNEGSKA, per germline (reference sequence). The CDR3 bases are TGCAGTGCTAGAGGGACCGTAAGCACCTACGAGCAGTACTTC. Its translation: CSARGTVSTYEQYF.

CDR3 loop: CASSLDWASGVYEQYF. In nucleotides, the CDR3 is TGTGCCAGCAGCTTAGACTGGGCTAGCGGAGTCTACGAGCAGTACTTC. V usage is TRBV7-2 and J usage is TRBJ2-7, with TRBD2 matching over 7 bases. V lost 1 base and J lost 3; bases outside the gene matches: 9. Germline V lookup: CDR1 SGHTA, CDR2 FQGNSA. The length of the CDR3 is 16 residues.

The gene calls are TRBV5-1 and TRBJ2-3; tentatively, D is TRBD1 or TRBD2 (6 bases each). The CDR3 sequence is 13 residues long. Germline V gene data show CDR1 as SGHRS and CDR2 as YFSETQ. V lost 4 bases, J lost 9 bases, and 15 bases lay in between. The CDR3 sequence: CASSLGRGGTQYF. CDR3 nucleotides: TGCGCCAGCAGCCTCGGACGAGGGGGGACGCAGTATTTT.

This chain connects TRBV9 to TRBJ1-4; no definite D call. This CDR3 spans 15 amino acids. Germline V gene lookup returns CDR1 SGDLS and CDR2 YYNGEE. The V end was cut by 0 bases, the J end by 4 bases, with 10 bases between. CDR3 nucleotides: TGTGCCAGCAGCGTAGGAGACGCCCGTAATGAAAAACTGTTTTTT. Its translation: CASSVGDARNEKLFF. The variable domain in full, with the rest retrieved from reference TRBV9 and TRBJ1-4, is DSGVTQTPKHLITATGQRVTLRCSPRSGDLSVYWYQQSLDQGLQFLIQYYNGEERAKGNILERFSAQQFPDLHSELNLSSLELGDSALYFCASSVGDARNEKLFFGSGTQLSVL.

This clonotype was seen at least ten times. CDR3 region: CAWSPSGGFTGELFF. The CDR3, as DNA: TGTGCCTGGAGCCCTAGCGGGGGGTTCACCGGGGAGCTGTTTTTT. The chain uses TRBV30 and TRBJ2-2, with 11 bases matching TRBD2. Per the germline V gene, CDR1 is GTSNPN and CDR2 is SVGIG (reference sequence). The CDR3 contains 15 residues. The junction had 4 bases not matched to a gene; V was cut back by 3 bases and J by 4 bases.

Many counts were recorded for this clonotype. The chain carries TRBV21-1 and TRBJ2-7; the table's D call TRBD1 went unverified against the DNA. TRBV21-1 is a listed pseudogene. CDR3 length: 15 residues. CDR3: CASSKGPAGDNEQYF. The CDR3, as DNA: TGTGCCAGCAGCAAAGGCCCTGCAGGGGACAACGAGCAGTACTTC.

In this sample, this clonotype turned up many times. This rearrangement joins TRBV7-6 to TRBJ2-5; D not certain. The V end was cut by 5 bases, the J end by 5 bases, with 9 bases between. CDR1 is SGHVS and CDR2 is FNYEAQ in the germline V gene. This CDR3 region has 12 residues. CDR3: CASSEFRETQYF. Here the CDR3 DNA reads TGTGCCAGCAGCGAATTCAGGGAGACCCAGTACTTC.

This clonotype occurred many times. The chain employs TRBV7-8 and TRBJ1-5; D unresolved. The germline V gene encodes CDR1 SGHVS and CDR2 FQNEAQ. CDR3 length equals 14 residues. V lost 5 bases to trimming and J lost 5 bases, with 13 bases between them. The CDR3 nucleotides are TGTGCCAGCAGCCCAACCGTGACCGATCAGCCCCAGCATTTT. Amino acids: CASSPTVTDQPQHF.

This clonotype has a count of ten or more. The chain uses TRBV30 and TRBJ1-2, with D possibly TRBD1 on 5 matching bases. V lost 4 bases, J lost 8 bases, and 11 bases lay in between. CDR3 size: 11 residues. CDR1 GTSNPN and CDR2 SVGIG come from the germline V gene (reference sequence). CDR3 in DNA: TGTGCCTGGAACGAGGGGATGGGCTACACCTTC. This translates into CAWNEGMGYTF.

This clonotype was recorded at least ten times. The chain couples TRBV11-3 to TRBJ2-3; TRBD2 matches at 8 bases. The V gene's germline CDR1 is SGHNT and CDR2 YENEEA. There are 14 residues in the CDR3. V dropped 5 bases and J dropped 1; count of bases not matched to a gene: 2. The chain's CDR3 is CASSPTSGTDTQYF. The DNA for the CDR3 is TGTGCCAGCAGCCCGACTAGCGGCACAGATACGCAGTATTTT. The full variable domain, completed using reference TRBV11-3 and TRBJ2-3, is EAGVVQSPRYKIIEKKQPVAFWCNPISGHNTLYWYLQNLGQGPELLIRYENEEAVDDSQLPKDRFSAERLKGVDSTLKIQPAELGDSAVYLCASSPTSGTDTQYFGPGTRLTVL.

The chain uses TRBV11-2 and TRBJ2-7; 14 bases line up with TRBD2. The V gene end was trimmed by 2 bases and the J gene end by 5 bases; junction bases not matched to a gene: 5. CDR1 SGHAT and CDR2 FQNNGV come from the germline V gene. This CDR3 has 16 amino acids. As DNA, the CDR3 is TGTGCCAGCAGCTTAATTCCGGGACTAGCGGGGGACGAGCAGTACTTC. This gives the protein CASSLIPGLAGDEQYF.

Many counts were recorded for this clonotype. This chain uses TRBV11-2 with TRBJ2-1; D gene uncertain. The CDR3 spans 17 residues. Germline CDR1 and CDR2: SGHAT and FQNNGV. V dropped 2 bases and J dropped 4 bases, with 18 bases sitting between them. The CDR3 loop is CASSLWAVSNLYNEQFF. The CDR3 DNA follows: TGTGCCAGCAGCTTATGGGCGGTGTCTAACTTATACAATGAGCAGTTCTTC.

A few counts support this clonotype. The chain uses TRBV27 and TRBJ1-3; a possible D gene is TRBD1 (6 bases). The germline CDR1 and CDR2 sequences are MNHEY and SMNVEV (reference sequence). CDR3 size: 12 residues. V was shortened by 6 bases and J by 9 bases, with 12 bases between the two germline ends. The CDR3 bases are TGTGCCAGCAGCCAGGACAGTCGCACCATATATTTT. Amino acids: CASSQDSRTIYF.

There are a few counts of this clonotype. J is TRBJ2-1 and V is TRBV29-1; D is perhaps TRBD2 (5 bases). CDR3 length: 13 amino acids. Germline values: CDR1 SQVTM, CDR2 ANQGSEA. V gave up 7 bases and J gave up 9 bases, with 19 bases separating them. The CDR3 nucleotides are TGCAGCGCCAAATTCGGGCCTAGCAGTGAGCAGTTCTTC. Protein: CSAKFGPSSEQFF.

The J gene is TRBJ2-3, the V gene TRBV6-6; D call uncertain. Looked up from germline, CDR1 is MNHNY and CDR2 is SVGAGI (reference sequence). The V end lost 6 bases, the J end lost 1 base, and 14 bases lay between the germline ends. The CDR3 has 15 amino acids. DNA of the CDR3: TGTGCCAGCAGAAGAAATAGTGTCGGCACAGATACGCAGTATTTT. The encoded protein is CASRRNSVGTDTQYF.

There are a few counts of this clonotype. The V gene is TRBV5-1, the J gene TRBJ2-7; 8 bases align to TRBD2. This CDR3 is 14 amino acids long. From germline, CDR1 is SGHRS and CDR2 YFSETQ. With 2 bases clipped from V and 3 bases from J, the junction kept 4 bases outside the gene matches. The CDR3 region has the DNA TGCGCCAGCAGCTTTAGCGGGACCAACTACGAGCAGTACTTC. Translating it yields CASSFSGTNYEQYF.

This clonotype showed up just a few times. The CDR3: CASMRASGRAVNEQFF. The CDR3 DNA reads TGTGCCAGCATGCGGGCCTCCGGGAGGGCAGTGAATGAGCAGTTCTTC. This chain connects TRBV2 to TRBJ2-1; 8 nucleotides agree with TRBD2. V shed 7 bases, J shed 7 bases, and the junction held 15 bases outside the gene matches. The CDR3 covers 16 residues. Germline CDR1 is SNHLY and CDR2 is FYNNEI.

The CDR3 here is CASSGIIPGLGDSNTGELFF. DNA of the CDR3: TGTGCCAGCAGCGGAATTATTCCGGGACTAGGCGACTCGAACACCGGGGAGCTGTTTTTT. This rearrangement joins TRBV7-9 to TRBJ2-2; 8 bases are shared with TRBD2. The CDR3 runs to 20 residues. V shed 5 bases, J shed 0 bases, and the junction held 17 bases outside the gene matches. Per the germline V gene, CDR1 is SEHNR and CDR2 is FQNEAQ (reference sequence).